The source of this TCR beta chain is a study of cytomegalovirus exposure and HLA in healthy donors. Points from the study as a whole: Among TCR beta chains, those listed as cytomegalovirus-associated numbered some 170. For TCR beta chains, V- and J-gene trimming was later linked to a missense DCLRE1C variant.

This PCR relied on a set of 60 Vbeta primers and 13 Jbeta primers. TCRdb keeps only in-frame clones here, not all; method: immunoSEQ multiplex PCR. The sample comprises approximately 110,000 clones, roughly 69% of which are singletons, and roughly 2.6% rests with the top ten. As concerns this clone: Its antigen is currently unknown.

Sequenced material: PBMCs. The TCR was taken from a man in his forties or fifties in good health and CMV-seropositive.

The CDR3 protein is CASSQTRDSVFSYEQYF. DNA for the CDR3: TGCGCCAGCAGCCAAACCCGGGACAGTGTCTTCTCCTACGAGCAGTACTTC. The chain carries TRBV5-1 and TRBJ2-7; TRBD1 matches at 7 bases. This CDR3 has 17 amino acids. The germline V gene has CDR1 SGHRS and CDR2 YFSETQ. V lost 4 bases to trimming and J lost 0 bases; unmatched junction nucleotides: 13.